This is a list of T cell receptor beta chains from one sample in a study of T cell responses to AZD1222 COVID-19 vaccine. Clones were sequenced by immunoSEQ multiplex PCR, and TCRdb holds only the in-frame ones, with some missing. The repertoire has over 100,000 clones, over 90% of them found once; the top ten carry around 7%. Source: peripheral blood, taken on day 0 of AZD1222 vaccination. Receptors were obtained from an adult in good health. Both conserved end residues are part of each CDR3. The D gene is left open where the match is weak. Clone sizes are given selectively: once, few, many, or a class where the clone is expanded.

abundance,j_gene,d_gene,v_gene,CDR3aa,CDR3nt
-,TRBJ1-4,-,TRBV6-5,CASSYGQGREKLFF,TGTGCCAGCAGTTACGGGCAGGGACGTGAAAAACTGTTTTTT
-,TRBJ1-1,-,TRBV30,CARRQLNTEAFF,TGTGCCCGGAGGCAGCTCAACACTGAAGCTTTCTTT
-,TRBJ2-3,-,TRBV5-1,CASSLKGLGTDTQYF,TGCGCCAGCAGCTTGAAGGGCCTAGGGACAGATACGCAGTATTTT
medium-sized,TRBJ1-2,-,TRBV28,CASNLLQGFYGYTF,TGTGCCAGCAACCTCTTGCAGGGATTCTATGGCTACACCTTC
-,TRBJ2-3,-,TRBV5-1,CASSLEGRSTDTQYF,TGCGCCAGCAGCTTGGAAGGGAGGAGCACAGATACGCAGTATTTT
once,TRBJ2-1,-,TRBV27,CASSLVGTPYNEQFF,TGTGCCAGCAGTTTGGTCGGAACTCCTTACAATGAGCAGTTCTTC
-,TRBJ1-5,TRBD1,TRBV5-1,CASSLDSGQGRSPQHF,TGCGCCAGCAGCTTGGATTCCGGACAGGGGCGAAGTCCCCAGCATTTT
few,TRBJ1-2,-,TRBV28,CASQRGSRGYTF,TGTGCCAGCCAAAGGGGATCCCGGGGCTACACCTTC
-,TRBJ1-1,TRBD1,TRBV19,CASLFQGAKTEAFF,TGTGCCAGCCTTTTCCAGGGGGCTAAAACTGAAGCTTTCTTT
-,TRBJ2-6,-,TRBV19,CASRQTGSNSGANVLTF,TGTGCCAGTAGGCAGACAGGCTCCAACTCTGGGGCCAACGTCCTGACTTTC